Listed below are T cell receptor beta chains from one sample, sequenced in a study of CD8 T cells in Susac syndrome. TCRdb analysed the immunoSEQ multiplex PCR reads with MiXCR anew, one entry per CDR3 protein. This table has 150,000 to 200,000 distinct CDR3 sequences, about 90% appearing once. Sequencing was carried out using CD4+ T cells from PBMCs. These receptors were collected from a human donor in good health. The CDR3 runs from the conserved cysteine through the conserved F or W. D genes are given only for firm matches. Expanded clones get a size class; other rows say once, few or many, or leave the size out.

v_call: TRBV12-3/TRBV12-4
clone_size: -
d_call: -
cdr3_aa: CASMGVRNSPLHF

v_call: TRBV5-4
clone_size: -
d_call: -
cdr3_aa: CASSLGVGTYLF

v_call: TRBV7-2
clone_size: -
d_call: -
cdr3_aa: CASNPGRTYEQYF

v_call: TRBV6-4
clone_size: -
d_call: TRBD2
cdr3_aa: CASSFLAGANTGELFF

v_call: TRBV20-1
clone_size: -
d_call: -
cdr3_aa: CSASQGLRLANTEAFF

v_call: TRBV7-2
clone_size: -
d_call: TRBD1
cdr3_aa: CASSLVGTGGNYEQYF

v_call: TRBV30
clone_size: -
d_call: -
cdr3_aa: CAWSVQGSGEYF

v_call: TRBV12-3/TRBV12-4
clone_size: -
d_call: -
cdr3_aa: CASSPALVGTYGYTF

v_call: TRBV2
clone_size: -
d_call: -
cdr3_aa: CASSEHGANTEAFF

v_call: TRBV2
clone_size: once
d_call: -
cdr3_aa: CASSAGYSNQPQHF

v_call: TRBV6-1
clone_size: -
d_call: -
cdr3_aa: CASASDIWTGELFF

v_call: TRBV14
clone_size: -
d_call: -
cdr3_aa: CASSYMGQLASNEQFF

v_call: TRBV3-1
clone_size: -
d_call: -
cdr3_aa: CASSLYSDGQTQYF

v_call: TRBV10-2
clone_size: -
d_call: -
cdr3_aa: CASGSVSGANVLTF

v_call: TRBV19
clone_size: -
d_call: -
cdr3_aa: CATFSNYGYTF

v_call: TRBV6-6
clone_size: few
d_call: -
cdr3_aa: CATSGKTYEQYF

v_call: TRBV6-2/TRBV6-3
clone_size: -
d_call: -
cdr3_aa: CASSYDGAIRAQHF

v_call: TRBV19
clone_size: -
d_call: -
cdr3_aa: CASSMPSTGANVLTF

v_call: TRBV3-1
clone_size: -
d_call: TRBD2
cdr3_aa: CASSQGGTSYEQYF

v_call: TRBV7-8
clone_size: -
d_call: -
cdr3_aa: CASSPGPLRGNQPQHF

v_call: TRBV20-1
clone_size: -
d_call: -
cdr3_aa: CSASIKEFNVYEQYF

v_call: TRBV29-1
clone_size: -
d_call: -
cdr3_aa: CSVGTPDTQYF

v_call: TRBV20-1
clone_size: -
d_call: -
cdr3_aa: CSARRRGRVTNEKLFF

v_call: TRBV13
clone_size: few
d_call: TRBD2
cdr3_aa: CASSLRGGPTDTQYF